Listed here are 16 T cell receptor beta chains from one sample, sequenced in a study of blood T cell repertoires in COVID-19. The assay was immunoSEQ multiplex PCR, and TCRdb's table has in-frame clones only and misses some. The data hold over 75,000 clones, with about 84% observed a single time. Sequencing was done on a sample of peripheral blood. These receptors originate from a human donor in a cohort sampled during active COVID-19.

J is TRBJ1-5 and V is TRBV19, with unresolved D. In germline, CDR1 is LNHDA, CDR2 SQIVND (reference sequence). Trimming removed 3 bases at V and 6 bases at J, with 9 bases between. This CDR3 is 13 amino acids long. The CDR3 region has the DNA TGTGCCAGTAGTATGGTGACTACTCAGCCCCAGCATTTT. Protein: CASSMVTTQPQHF.

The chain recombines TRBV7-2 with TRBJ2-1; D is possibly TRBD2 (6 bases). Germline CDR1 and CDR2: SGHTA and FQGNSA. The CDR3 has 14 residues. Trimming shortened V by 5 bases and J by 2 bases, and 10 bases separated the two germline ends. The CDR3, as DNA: TGTGCCAGCAGCGGCGGGACGACCTACAATGAGCAGTTCTTC. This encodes CASSGGTTYNEQFF.

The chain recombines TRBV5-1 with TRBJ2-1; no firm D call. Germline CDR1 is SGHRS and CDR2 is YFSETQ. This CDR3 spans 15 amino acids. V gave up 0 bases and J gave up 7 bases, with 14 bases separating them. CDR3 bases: TGCGCCAGCAGCTTGGGGTCAGGATATTGGAATGAGCAGTTCTTC. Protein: CASSLGSGYWNEQFF.

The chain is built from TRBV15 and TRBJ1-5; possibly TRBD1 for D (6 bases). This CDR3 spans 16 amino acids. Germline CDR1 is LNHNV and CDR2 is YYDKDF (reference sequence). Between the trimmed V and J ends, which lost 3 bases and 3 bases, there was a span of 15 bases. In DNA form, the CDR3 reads TGTGCCACCAGCAGTTTTGGACAGTTAAACAATCAGCCCCAGCATTTT. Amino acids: CATSSFGQLNNQPQHF.

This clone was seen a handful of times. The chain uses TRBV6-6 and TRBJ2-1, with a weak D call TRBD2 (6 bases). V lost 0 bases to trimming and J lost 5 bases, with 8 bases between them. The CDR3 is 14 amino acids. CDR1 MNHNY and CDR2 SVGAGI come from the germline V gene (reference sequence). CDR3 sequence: CASSYSGGDNEQFF. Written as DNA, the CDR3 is TGTGCCAGCAGTTACTCTGGAGGGGACAATGAGCAGTTCTTC.

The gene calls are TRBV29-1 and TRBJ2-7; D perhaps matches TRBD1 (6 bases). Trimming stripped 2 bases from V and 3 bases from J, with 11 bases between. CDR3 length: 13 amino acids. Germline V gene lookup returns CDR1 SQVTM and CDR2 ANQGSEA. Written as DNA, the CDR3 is TGCAGCGTTGAAACGGACAGAAACTACGAGCAGTACTTC. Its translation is CSVETDRNYEQYF.

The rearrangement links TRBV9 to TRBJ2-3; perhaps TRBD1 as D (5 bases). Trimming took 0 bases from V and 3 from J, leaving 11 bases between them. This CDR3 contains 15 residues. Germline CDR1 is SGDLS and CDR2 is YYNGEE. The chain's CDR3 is CASSVGRTTTDTQYF. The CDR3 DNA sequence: TGTGCCAGCAGCGTAGGCAGGACAACTACAGATACGCAGTATTTT.

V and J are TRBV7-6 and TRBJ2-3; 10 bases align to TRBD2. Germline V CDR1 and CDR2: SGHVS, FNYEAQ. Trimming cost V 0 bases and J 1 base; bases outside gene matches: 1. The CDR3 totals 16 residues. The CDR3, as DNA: TGTGCCAGCAGCTTAGCAACTAGCGGGGGCACAGATACGCAGTATTTT. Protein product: CASSLATSGGTDTQYF. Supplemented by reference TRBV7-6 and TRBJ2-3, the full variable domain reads GAGVSQSPRYKVTKRGQDVALRCDPISGHVSLYWYRQALGQGPEFLTYFNYEAQQDKSGLPNDRFSAERPEGSISTLTIQRTEQRDSAMYRCASSLATSGGTDTQYFGPGTRLTVL.

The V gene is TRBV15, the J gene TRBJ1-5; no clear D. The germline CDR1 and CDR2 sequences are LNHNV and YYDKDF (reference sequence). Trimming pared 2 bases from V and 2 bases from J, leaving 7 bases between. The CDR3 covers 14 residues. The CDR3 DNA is TGTGCCACCAGCAGATTCGGGGGCAATCAGCCCCAGCATTTT. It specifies CATSRFGGNQPQHF.

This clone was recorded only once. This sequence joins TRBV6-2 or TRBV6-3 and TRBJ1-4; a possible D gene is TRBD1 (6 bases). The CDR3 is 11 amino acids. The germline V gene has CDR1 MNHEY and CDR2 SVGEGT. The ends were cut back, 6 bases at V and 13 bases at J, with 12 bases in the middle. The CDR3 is CASSRGQLLFF. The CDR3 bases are TGTGCCAGCAGCCGTGGACAGTTACTGTTTTTT.

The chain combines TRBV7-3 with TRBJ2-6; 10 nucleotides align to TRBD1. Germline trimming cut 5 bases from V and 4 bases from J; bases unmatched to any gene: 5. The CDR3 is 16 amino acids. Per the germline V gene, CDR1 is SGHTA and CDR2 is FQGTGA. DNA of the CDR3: TGTGCCAGCAGCAAGACAGGGGGCCCAGGGGCCAACGTCCTGACTTTC. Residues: CASSKTGGPGANVLTF.

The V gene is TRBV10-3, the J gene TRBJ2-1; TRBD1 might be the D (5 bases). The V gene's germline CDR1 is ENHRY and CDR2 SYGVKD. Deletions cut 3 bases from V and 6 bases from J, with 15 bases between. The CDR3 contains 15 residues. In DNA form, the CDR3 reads TGTGCCATCAGTGATATAACAGCAGGGTCCAATGAGCAGTTCTTC. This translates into CAISDITAGSNEQFF.

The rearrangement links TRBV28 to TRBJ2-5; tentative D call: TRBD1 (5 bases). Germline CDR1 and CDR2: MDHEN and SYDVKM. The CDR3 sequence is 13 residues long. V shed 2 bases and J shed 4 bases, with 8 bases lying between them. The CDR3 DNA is TGTGCCAGCAGTTTACCAGGGCTAGAGACCCAGTACTTC. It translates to CASSLPGLETQYF.

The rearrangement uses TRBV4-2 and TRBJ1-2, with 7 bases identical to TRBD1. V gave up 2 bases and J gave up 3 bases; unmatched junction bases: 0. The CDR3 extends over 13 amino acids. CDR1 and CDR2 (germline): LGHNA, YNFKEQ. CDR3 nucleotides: TGTGCCAGCAGCCAAACAGGGGACTATGGCTACACCTTC. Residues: CASSQTGDYGYTF.

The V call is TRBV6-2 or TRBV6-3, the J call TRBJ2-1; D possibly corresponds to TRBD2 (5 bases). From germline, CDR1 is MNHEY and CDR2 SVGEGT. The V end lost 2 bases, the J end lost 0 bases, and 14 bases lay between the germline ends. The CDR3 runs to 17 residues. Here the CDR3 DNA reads TGTGCCAGCAGTTACCGGGGATCGAGGAGCTCCTACAATGAGCAGTTCTTC. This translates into CASSYRGSRSSYNEQFF.

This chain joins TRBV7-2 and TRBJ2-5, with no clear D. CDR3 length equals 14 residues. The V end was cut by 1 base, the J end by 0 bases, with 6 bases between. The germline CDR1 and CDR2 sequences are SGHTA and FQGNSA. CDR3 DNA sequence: TGTGCCAGCAGCTTAGGGGCGTACCAAGAGACCCAGTACTTC. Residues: CASSLGAYQETQYF.